A selection of T cell receptor beta chains follows, all from one sample in a study of cytomegalovirus exposure and HLA in healthy donors. Profiling relied on immunoSEQ multiplex PCR, and the TCRdb table lists in-frame clones only, not all of them. Of approximately 170,000 clones listed, about 77% are singletons. Sequenced material: PBMCs. The receptors were gathered from a man aged 25-45 years in good health and CMV-seropositive. CDR3s include the opening cysteine and the closing phenylalanine or tryptophan. D genes are given only for firm matches. Size is omitted from some rows. Given values are once, few, many or a class for expanded clones.

j_call d_call v_call clone_size cdr3_aa cdr3_nt
TRBJ2-1 - TRBV30 - CAWSQGRSVSTEQFF TGTGCCTGGAGTCAAGGCAGGTCCGTATCTACAGAGCAGTTCTTC
TRBJ1-3 - TRBV18 - CASSPPSPTASSGNTIYF TGTGCCAGCTCACCACCTAGCCCCACGGCGAGCTCTGGAAACACCATATATTTT
TRBJ2-1 TRBD1 TRBV30 once CASITGGSYNEQFF TGTGCCTCTATCACAGGGGGCTCCTACAATGAGCAGTTCTTC
TRBJ2-7 TRBD2 TRBV18 - CASSPPLAGGAYEQYF TGTGCCAGCTCACCACCTTTAGCGGGAGGAGCCTACGAGCAGTACTTC
TRBJ1-5 - TRBV27 - CASSYGGYSNQPQHF TGTGCCAGCAGTTATGGAGGGTATAGCAATCAGCCCCAGCATTTT
TRBJ1-2 TRBD1 TRBV20-1 - CSASIQGRYTF TGCAGTGCTAGTATACAGGGGCGCTACACCTTC
TRBJ2-1 TRBD2 TRBV4-1 - CASSQDLTSGIYNEQFF TGCGCCAGCAGCCAAGACCTGACTAGCGGAATCTACAATGAGCAGTTCTTC
TRBJ2-7 TRBD1 TRBV6-1 - CASTGTGGSEQYF TGTGCCAGTACCGGGACAGGGGGCAGCGAGCAGTACTTC
TRBJ1-5 - TRBV19 - CASSILLGADRRPQHF TGTGCCAGTAGTATACTATTAGGGGCCGATCGACGGCCCCAGCATTTT
TRBJ1-2 - TRBV30 - CAWSRSWGPYGYTF TGTGCCTGGAGTAGGAGTTGGGGGCCTTATGGCTACACCTTC
TRBJ1-1 - TRBV19 once CASTPPGSTEAFF TGTGCCAGTACCCCGCCGGGTTCCACTGAAGCTTTCTTT
TRBJ2-1 TRBD1 TRBV7-7 - CASSLDRTGFNEQFF TGTGCTAGCAGCTTAGACAGGACAGGGTTCAATGAGCAGTTCTTC
TRBJ2-3 - TRBV9 - CASSVGEVSTDTQYF TGTGCCAGCAGCGTAGGAGAGGTCAGCACAGATACGCAGTATTTT
TRBJ2-5 TRBD1 TRBV2 - CARNPGTGQETQYF TGTGCCAGGAACCCCGGGACAGGACAAGAGACCCAGTACTTC
TRBJ2-3 - TRBV7-2 - CASSPGTDTQYF TGTGCCAGCAGCCCAGGCACAGATACGCAGTATTTT
TRBJ2-2 TRBD1 TRBV5-8 - CASSKGTGGAPGELFF TGTGCCAGCAGCAAGGGGACAGGGGGCGCCCCGGGGGAGCTGTTTTTT
TRBJ1-1 TRBD1 TRBV6-5 - CASRGDRVSTEAFF TGTGCCAGCAGGGGGGACAGGGTGAGCACTGAAGCTTTCTTT
TRBJ2-7 TRBD1 TRBV15 - CATSRRQGAYEQYF TGTGCCACCAGCCGACGGCAGGGGGCCTACGAGCAGTACTTC
TRBJ1-2 - TRBV5-4 once CASSSPNYGYTF TGTGCCAGCAGCTCTCCTAACTATGGCTACACCTTC
TRBJ1-1 TRBD1 TRBV30 - CAWSVRRGTEMNTEAFF TGTGCCTGGAGTGTACGGAGGGGGACAGAGATGAACACTGAAGCTTTCTTT
TRBJ2-3 - TRBV19 - CASSKQETGADTQYF TGTGCCAGTAGTAAACAGGAAACGGGCGCAGATACGCAGTATTTT
TRBJ1-1 - TRBV10-1 few CASGGLKDENTEAFF TGCGCCAGCGGAGGATTAAAAGACGAGAACACTGAAGCTTTCTTT
TRBJ2-7 - TRBV5-1 - CASSLAQGRYEQYF TGCGCCAGCAGCTTGGCCCAGGGGCGGTACGAGCAGTACTTC
TRBJ2-2 - TRBV25-1 few CASSTGTRATGELFF TGTGCCAGCAGTACCGGGACAAGAGCCACCGGGGAGCTGTTTTTT
TRBJ1-1 - TRBV5-8 few CASSFRPGAEAFF TGTGCCAGCAGCTTCCGACCGGGGGCTGAAGCTTTCTTT
TRBJ2-3 - TRBV30 - CAWSVGGASDTQYF TGTGCCTGGAGTGTCGGTGGGGCGTCAGATACGCAGTATTTT
TRBJ2-6 TRBD2 TRBV23-1 - CASSQSKTGRYGANVLTF TGCGCCAGCAGTCAATCGAAGACCGGGAGGTATGGGGCCAACGTCCTGACTTTC
TRBJ2-1 TRBD2 TRBV11-2 - CASSASSGIEFF TGTGCCAGCAGCGCGTCTAGCGGGATTGAGTTCTTC